The present TCR beta chain was sequenced within a study of graft-versus-host responses after intestinal transplantation (dated by TCRdb to the early 2020s). For the wider study: The transplants that recipients received were multivisceral, liver-intestinal, or isolated intestinal. Every recipient was given anti-thymocyte globulin induction, followed by roughly 3 years of maintenance tacrolimus and steroids. After intestinal transplantation, graft-versus-host and host-versus-graft alloreactive T cell clones in the graft, circulation and bone marrow were tracked using bulk TCR-beta CDR3 sequencing. To identify alloreactive clones, pre-transplant mixed lymphocyte reaction products were sequenced and then compared with unstimulated pre-transplant donor and recipient T cells. Of the approximately 24 intestinal transplant recipients enrolled in the cohort, one of whom was a retransplant, a few patients without pretransplant specimens were excluded. Donor T cell macrochimerism was defined as a peak of at least 4% donor T cells among recipient peripheral blood mononuclear cells. Samples from a few later patients were sequenced in-house on an Illumina MiSeq with MiXCR processing rather than by the commercial service. The investigation overall reported the following: Conclusions were limited by the relatively low number and heterogeneity of intestinal transplant patients. GvH clones turned up in recipient bone marrow, with some appearing earlier in ileal mucosa or blood, a pattern consistent with an intestinal mucosal origin. Early after transplant, declines in HvG clones were associated with peak levels of circulating GvH clones. Patients with donor T cell macrochimerism had high GvH to HvG T cell clonal ratios in their allografts.

This clone was observed a few times. Its antigen is still unknown. Base qualities are not provided; no much larger clone lies one nucleotide away. Interpreted using the paper, the time point label stands for: cells obtained before transplantation from donor or recipient. CD3+CD4+ and CD3+CD8+ populations were FACS-sorted from unstimulated pre-transplant donor and recipient cells taken from spleen or lymph nodes. Library prep was done by the immunoSEQ multiplex PCR assay. In most patients, genomic DNA was isolated using the Qiagen DNeasy Blood and Tissue Kit and sent frozen to Adaptive Biotechnologies for TCR sequencing. High-throughput TCR-beta CDR3 sequencing of genomic DNA from most patients was performed by Adaptive Biotechnologies. From the authors' description of their analysis: Adaptive's ImmunoSEQ software supplied the TCR sequencing data for 15 to 20 patients, while MiXCR and VDJtools were used to process a few other patients. To correct CD4 versus CD8 sorting errors, any sequence found in both subsets at a frequency ratio below 5:1 was removed. CDR3 nucleotide sequences shared between donor and recipient were removed because the origin of such sequences could not be assigned. At least 2-fold expansion over unstimulated cells and a minimum CFSE-low frequency of 0.002% (template counts) or 0.001% (read counts) were required for clones to be classified as alloreactive. A clone was considered mappable if detected in the sequenced pre-transplant spleen, lymph node, or MLR CFSE-low populations of the donor or recipient. Cumulative frequency of alloreactive clones was calculated as a percentage of all sequences weighted by copy number. The immuneACCESS repertoire file appears here via TCRdb, limited to in-frame rearrangements. These files lack a portion of the clones; in checked studies, under half of the deficit traces to unresolved V genes, and the cause of the others is not known. V and J calls plus clone size are reproduced from that table; the DNA served to infer D and trimming. This sample holds approximately 85,000 clones; 75% to 95% were observed only once. 7.6% of the sample is held by the ten biggest clonotypes.

CDR3 length: 12 amino acids, cysteine to phenylalanine. CDR3 DNA is the only sequence kept; it has 36 bases, read in frame from the first base. V ends up 10 bases short and J 5 bases short, with an unmatched junction base count of 7. The CDR1 and CDR2 encoded by the germline V gene (reference sequence) are LNHDA and SQIVND. This clonotype originated in a human donor who was the organ donor for an intestinal transplant. This material consisted of unstimulated CD8+ T cells sorted from spleen or lymph node cells, taken before transplant. This chain joins TRBV19 to TRBJ1-1; TRBD1 agrees with 7 junctional bases. The CDR3 region has the sequence CATRQGGTEAFF. The DNA sequence is TGTGCCACCCGTCAGGGGGGGACTGAAGCTTTCTTT.